A single sample gave rise to the 13 T cell receptor beta chains below, sequenced in a study of CD8 T cells in cerebrospinal fluid in Alzheimer's disease. Each CDR3 protein gets one entry in TCRdb, which reprocessed the 10x single-cell sequencing reads and gives no DNA. The record lists around 1,500 distinct CDR3 sequences, of which the ten most abundant hold 9.5% to 13%. Sequenced sample: cerebrospinal fluid. The receptors here all came from a human donor in good health.

This clonotype is identified as medium-sized (0.01 to 0.1%) from frequency. The gene calls are TRBV6-5 and TRBJ1-2; the TCRdb D gene call, TRBD1, has no DNA to confirm it. Germline-derived CDR1 and CDR2 are MNHEY and SVGAGI. This CDR3 is 16 amino acids long. This CDR3 reads CASSYDRNRGYDGYTF.

This clonotype is medium-sized (0.01 to 0.1%) by frequency. This rearrangement joins TRBV11-3 to TRBJ2-3; the D call from TCRdb, TRBD2, cannot be confirmed without DNA. The CDR3 runs to 16 residues. Germline V lookup: CDR1 SGHNT, CDR2 YENEEA. CDR3 in amino acids: CASSELANPITDTQYF. Full variable domain (remainder filled in from reference TRBV11-3 and TRBJ2-3): EAGVVQSPRYKIIEKKQPVAFWCNPISGHNTLYWYLQNLGQGPELLIRYENEEAVDDSQLPKDRFSAERLKGVDSTLKIQPAELGDSAVYLCASSELANPITDTQYFGPGTRLTVL.

According to its frequency, this clonotype is large (0.1 to 1%). The chain recombines TRBV7-2 with TRBJ2-2; there is no DNA to check the TCRdb D call of TRBD2. This CDR3 spans 16 amino acids. CDR1 is SGHTA, CDR2 FQGNSA, per germline. The CDR3 is CASSRTSGANTGELFF.

According to its frequency, this clonotype is medium-sized. This rearrangement joins TRBV11-2 to TRBJ2-1. Germline CDR1 and CDR2: SGHAT and FQNNGV. The CDR3 covers 17 residues. The CDR3 is CASSLDLSGRAYNEQFF.

The chain couples TRBV28 to TRBJ2-2. CDR3 size: 12 residues. In germline, CDR1 is MDHEN, CDR2 SYDVKM. CDR3 protein: CASSLATGELFF.

Considering frequency, this clonotype is medium-sized. The genes are TRBV5-4 and TRBJ1-1. The length of the CDR3 is 14 residues. Per the germline V gene, CDR1 is SGHNT and CDR2 is YYREEE (reference sequence). The CDR3 spells CASSFSGLNTEAFF.

This clonotype is labeled medium-sized based on frequency. The chain links TRBV7-8 to TRBJ1-4; TCRdb picks TRBD1, but there is no DNA to check that call. The germline V gene has CDR1 SGHVS and CDR2 FQNEAQ. This CDR3 contains 18 residues. The CDR3 region is CASSLETGRGRSGEKLFF.

This clonotype counts as medium-sized by frequency. This chain uses TRBV10-3 with TRBJ1-4. The CDR3 loop spans 13 amino acids. Germline V lookup: CDR1 ENHRY, CDR2 SYGVKD. The CDR3 region is CAINEATNEKLFF.

This clonotype counts as medium-sized by frequency. This chain joins TRBV27 and TRBJ2-7; TCRdb names TRBD1, which stays unverified in the absence of DNA. The CDR3 contains 14 residues. CDR1 and CDR2 from the germline V gene are MNHEY and SMNVEV (reference sequence). This chain's CDR3 is CASSVGQGIPKQYF.

This clonotype is labeled medium-sized (0.01 to 0.1%) based on frequency. V is TRBV15 and J is TRBJ2-5; TCRdb's D call, TRBD1, is unchecked because there is no DNA. Germline loops: CDR1 LNHNV, CDR2 YYDKDF (reference sequence). The CDR3 is 15 amino acids. This chain's CDR3 is CATSRVGARGETQYF.

By frequency, this clonotype is medium-sized (0.01 to 0.1%). The chain recombines TRBV2 with TRBJ2-3; the D call of TRBD1 rests on TCRdb alone, since no DNA is present to check it. The CDR3 is 12 residues long. The germline V gene encodes CDR1 SNHLY and CDR2 FYNNEI. The CDR3: CAPRGIADTQYF.

By frequency, this clonotype is medium-sized. V gene TRBV18 combines with J gene TRBJ1-6; the TRBD1 assignment by TCRdb is unverifiable without DNA. The germline CDR1 and CDR2 sequences are KGHSH and LQKENI. This CDR3 region has 13 residues. CDR3 in amino acids: CASSGTANSPLHF.

This clonotype is medium-sized (0.01 to 0.1%) by frequency. V gene TRBV28 combines with J gene TRBJ2-2. CDR1 and CDR2 from the germline V gene are MDHEN and SYDVKM. The CDR3 contains 15 residues. This chain's CDR3 is CASRLWGLVAGELFF.